This TCR beta chain derives from a study of T cell changes during pregnancy in multiple sclerosis (dated by TCRdb to between 2018 and 2021). Concerning the study at large: Changes in the T cell repertoire over the course of pregnancy were examined in this study in women with multiple sclerosis.

The library was generated by the immunoSEQ multiplex PCR assay. The clones in this table, taken by TCRdb from immuneACCESS, are in-frame only. Not every clone is retained; where verified, under half of the shortfall comes from an unresolved V gene, and the cause of the rest is unknown. This sample is represented by some 64,000 clones; 75% to 95% of them were singletons. About 2.3% of the sample lies in the top ten. This clone was counted once. Its binding antigen is unknown. Within one base of it there is no much larger clone, and no base qualities were kept. This specimen consisted of peripheral blood, obtained in the first trimester of pregnancy. The TCR was taken from a female donor with multiple sclerosis, enrolled in a pregnancy study.

The DNA sequence is given as TGTGCCAGCAGTTACGGTGGCGGGGGGCCCACAGATACGCAGTATTTT. It is translated as CASSYGGGGPTDTQYF. The chain was built from TRBV6-5 and TRBJ2-3, with 8 central nucleotides matching TRBD2. Trimming removed 2 bases from V and 2 bases from J; the gene matches leave 6 bases unexplained. There are 16 amino acids in the CDR3, from cysteine to phenylalanine inclusive. Just the 48-base CDR3 DNA is kept, in frame starting at base 1. Taken from the germline V gene, the CDR1 and CDR2 loops are MNHEY and SVGAGI.